Following are 29 T cell receptor beta chains from one sample sequenced in a study of tissue T cells after allogeneic stem cell transplantation. Repertoires were generated with immunoSEQ multiplex PCR, while TCRdb's copy carries only in-frame clones and drops some. The top ten clones hold around 9.6% of a sample with 8,000 to 10,000 clones, less than 65% of them seen once. Source: tissue from the jejunum, taken at autopsy. These receptor sequences come from a woman aged 18 to 55 with breast cancer.

This sequence joins TRBV27 and TRBJ2-1; D uncertain. The CDR3 totals 16 residues. The germline V gene encodes CDR1 MNHEY and CDR2 SMNVEV (reference sequence). V lost 6 bases and J 3 bases, leaving 18 bases between the germline ends. The CDR3 region is CASRSAGYRRYNEQFF. CDR3 DNA sequence: TGTGCCAGCAGGAGCGCCGGTTATCGACGCTACAATGAGCAGTTCTTC.

This clone was seen a single time. V and J are TRBV6-2 or TRBV6-3 and TRBJ2-1; 12 nucleotides match TRBD2. Trimming cost V 2 bases and J 7 bases; bases outside gene matches: 15. The CDR3 has 19 residues. Per germline, CDR1 MNHEY and CDR2 SVGEGT. Here the CDR3 DNA reads TGTGCCAGCAGTTACACCCCCTACCGACTAGCGGGGGCGCTTAATGAGCAGTTCTTC. Translated, it gives CASSYTPYRLAGALNEQFF.

The V gene is TRBV2, the J gene TRBJ2-7; D gene uncertain. V lost 6 bases, J lost 0 bases, and 9 bases lay in between. Germline lookup yields CDR1 SNHLY and CDR2 FYNNEI. CDR3 size: 13 residues. CDR3 residues: CASRQDRSYEQYF. In nucleotides, the CDR3 is TGTGCCAGCAGGCAGGACCGCTCCTACGAGCAGTACTTC.

The chain has TRBV28 and TRBJ2-5; D is possibly TRBD1 or TRBD2 (5 bases each). The ends were cut back, 6 bases at V and 5 bases at J, with 16 bases in the middle. Per the germline V gene, CDR1 is MDHEN and CDR2 is SYDVKM. The CDR3 runs 14 residues. The CDR3 is CASSHGAQRETQYF. CDR3 in DNA: TGTGCCAGCAGCCACGGGGCTCAGCGGGAGACCCAGTACTTC.

The V and J genes are TRBV5-1 and TRBJ2-6; D gene unclear. V was trimmed by 5 bases and J by 1 base, leaving 7 bases between them. The germline CDR1 and CDR2 sequences are SGHRS and YFSETQ. This CDR3 comprises 14 residues. The CDR3 DNA sequence: TGCGCCAGCAGGGATCCTTCTGGGGCCAACGTCCTGACTTTC. It is translated as CASRDPSGANVLTF.

In its sample, this clone was seen a few times. The chain carries TRBV28 and TRBJ2-5; no clear D gene. The CDR3 length is 14 residues. The V end lost 5 bases, the J end lost 1 base, and 11 bases lay between the germline ends. The germline CDR1 and CDR2 sequences are MDHEN and SYDVKM. The chain's CDR3 is CASSPLGFQETQYF. The DNA of the CDR3 is TGTGCCAGCAGTCCCCTGGGATTCCAAGAGACCCAGTACTTC.

This clone was observed a handful of times. V gene TRBV2 combines with J gene TRBJ2-7; D is undetermined. This CDR3 is built from 13 residues. CDR1 is SNHLY and CDR2 is FYNNEI in the germline V gene. The V end was cut by 7 bases, the J end by 0 bases, with 10 bases between. CDR3 residues: CASMDASSYEQYF. In nucleotides, the CDR3 is TGTGCCAGCATGGACGCAAGCTCCTACGAGCAGTACTTC.

The rearrangement links TRBV7-9 to TRBJ1-3, with unresolved D. The CDR3 runs 17 residues. Trimming removed 1 base from V and 1 base from J, with 14 bases in between. From germline, CDR1 is SEHNR and CDR2 FQNEAQ (reference sequence). CDR3 DNA: TGTGCCAGCAGCTTAGGAGGGTCGGGAGGTTCTGGAAACACCATATATTTT. Protein sequence: CASSLGGSGGSGNTIYF.

The chain joins TRBV29-1 to TRBJ2-1, with D perhaps matching TRBD1 or TRBD2 (5 bases each). The V gene lost 7 bases and the J gene lost 10 bases, with 23 bases spanning the gap. The CDR3 is 14 amino acids. In germline, CDR1 is SQVTM, CDR2 ANQGSEA. CDR3 DNA: TGCAGCGGGACCGGGACCTCGTACGATGGGGAGCAGTTCTTC. Amino acids: CSGTGTSYDGEQFF.

This clone was observed a handful of times. The chain joins TRBV5-4 to TRBJ2-2; the match to TRBD1 covers 9 bases. This CDR3 is 14 amino acids long. Trimming cost V 4 bases and J 7 bases; bases outside gene matches: 5. CDR1 is SGHNT, CDR2 YYREEE, per germline (reference sequence). In nucleotides, the CDR3 is TGTGCCAGCAGCCACAGGGGGCAGGGCGGGGAGCTGTTTTTT. This sequence encodes CASSHRGQGGELFF.

In this sample, this clone turned up a few times. The gene calls are TRBV28 and TRBJ2-4; 9 bases are a match to TRBD1. CDR3 length equals 15 residues. V was clipped by 6 bases and J by 4 bases; unmatched bases: 7. The V gene's germline CDR1 is MDHEN and CDR2 SYDVKM. Written as DNA, the CDR3 is TGTGCCAGCAGGGGGACCGGGACAGGGAAAAACATTCAGTACTTC. Translation: CASRGTGTGKNIQYF.

J is TRBJ2-3 and V is TRBV7-3; maybe TRBD2 (6 bases). Germline V gene lookup returns CDR1 SGHTA and CDR2 FQGTGA. The CDR3 sequence is 16 residues long. V dropped 3 bases and J dropped 5 bases, with 18 bases sitting between them. The DNA of the CDR3 is TGTGCCAGCAGCTTGAATCTCTGGGGAGGTGGAGATACGCAGTATTTT. It codes for CASSLNLWGGGDTQYF. Full variable domain (rest looked up from reference TRBV7-3 and TRBJ2-3): GAGVSQTPSNKVTEKGKYVELRCDPISGHTALYWYRQSLGQGPEFLIYFQGTGAADDSGLPNDRFFAVRPEGSVSTLKIQRTERGDSAVYLCASSLNLWGGGDTQYFGPGTRLTVL.

This clone has just a few counts. This chain joins TRBV10-3 and TRBJ2-1; 9 positions agree with TRBD2. CDR1 is ENHRY, CDR2 SYGVKD, per germline. This CDR3 is built from 15 residues. J lost 5 bases, V lost 8 bases, and 10 bases had no gene match. CDR3 nucleotide sequence: TGTGCCATCGGGGAAGCGGGAGGAGGGGACAATGAGCAGTTCTTC. It codes for CAIGEAGGGDNEQFF.

This sequence joins TRBV7-2 and TRBJ2-7; TRBD1 matches 9 bases. The CDR3 covers 16 residues. Per the germline V gene, CDR1 is SGHTA and CDR2 is FQGNSA. V gave up 4 bases and J gave up 2 bases; unmatched junction bases: 9. CDR3 loop: CASSSGTGKDPYEQYF. The CDR3 DNA sequence: TGTGCCAGCAGCTCAGGGACAGGGAAGGATCCCTACGAGCAGTACTTC.

As DNA, the CDR3 is TGTGCCAGCAGCAAAGACAGGGACACTGAAGCTTTCTTT. Residues: CASSKDRDTEAFF. J is TRBJ1-1 and V is TRBV7-9, with TRBD1 matching over 7 bases. Germline V CDR1 and CDR2: SEHNR, FQNEAQ (reference sequence). V was clipped by 5 bases and J by 3 bases; unmatched bases: 3. CDR3 length equals 13 residues. Full variable domain (missing parts from reference TRBV7-9 and TRBJ1-1): DTGVSQNPRHKITKRGQNVTFRCDPISEHNRLYWYRQTLGQGPEFLTYFQNEAQLEKSRLLSDRFSAERPKGSFSTLEIQRTEQGDSAMYLCASSKDRDTEAFFGQGTRLTVV.

The chain combines TRBV5-1 with TRBJ2-2; D uncertain. V lost 2 bases to trimming and J lost 11 bases, with 7 bases between them. This CDR3 comprises 11 residues. Germline-derived CDR1 and CDR2 are SGHRS and YFSETQ. The chain's CDR3 is CASSFGPELFF. CDR3 nucleotide sequence: TGCGCCAGCAGCTTTGGTCCCGAGCTGTTTTTT.

The CDR3 DNA sequence: TGTGCCAGCAGCTTTTATTCTCGTCCCTTCTCCTACAATGAGCAGTTCTTC. It encodes CASSFYSRPFSYNEQFF. This rearrangement joins TRBV7-3 to TRBJ2-1, with D uncertain. Between the trimmed V and J ends, which lost 3 bases and 0 bases, there was a span of 15 bases. In germline, CDR1 is SGHTA, CDR2 FQGTGA. This CDR3 has 17 amino acids.

This chain uses TRBV3-1 (or the pseudogene TRBV3-2) with TRBJ2-1, with 11 positions matching TRBD2. The CDR3 has 14 amino acids. Germline CDR1 is LGHDT and CDR2 is YNNKEL (reference sequence). V lost 3 bases and J lost 13; bases outside the gene matches: 8. The CDR3 DNA follows: TGTGCCAGCAGCCACACTAGCGGGAGCCGACAACAGTTCTTC. Its protein is CASSHTSGSRQQFF.

The J gene is TRBJ1-4, the V gene TRBV19; TRBD1 is a possible D gene (5 bases). The germline V gene has CDR1 LNHDA and CDR2 SQIVND (reference sequence). The V and J ends lost 5 bases and 0 bases respectively, with 10 bases between them. The CDR3 runs 15 residues. In nucleotides, the CDR3 is TGTGCCAGTAGTGTGCAGACAGCAACTAATGAAAAACTGTTTTTT. Translating gives CASSVQTATNEKLFF.

The chain carries TRBV7-3 and TRBJ2-3; 11 bases line up with TRBD2. The junction had 8 bases not matched to a gene; V was cut back by 6 bases and J by 6 bases. This CDR3 has 15 amino acids. CDR1 is SGHTA, CDR2 FQGTGA, per germline. CDR3 region: CASRRSGGAADTQYF. The DNA for the CDR3 is TGTGCCAGCAGACGTAGCGGGGGGGCCGCTGATACGCAGTATTTT.

This rearrangement joins TRBV18 to TRBJ2-1; D possibly matches TRBD1 or TRBD2 (7 bases each). This CDR3 region has 13 residues. Germline CDR1 reads KGHSH; CDR2 reads LQKENI. The germline V and J ends were trimmed by 3 bases and 13 bases, with 16 bases remaining between them. In DNA, the CDR3 is TGTGCCAGCTCACCGAGTCAGCGGGACAGACAGTTCTTC. It is translated as CASSPSQRDRQFF.

The V gene is TRBV5-1, the J gene TRBJ2-5; the match to TRBD2 covers 16 bases. V was clipped by 7 bases and J by 5 bases; unmatched bases: 11. Germline V lookup: CDR1 SGHRS, CDR2 YFSETQ. The CDR3 has 17 residues. This chain's CDR3 is CASCPGTSGGAWETQYF. CDR3 coding DNA: TGCGCCAGCTGCCCTGGGACTAGCGGGGGGGCATGGGAGACCCAGTACTTC.

This clone has only a few counts. The genes are TRBV6-2 or TRBV6-3 and TRBJ2-5; 9 nucleotides agree with TRBD2. This CDR3 region has 16 residues. Germline-derived CDR1 and CDR2 are MNHEY and SVGEGT. J gave up 0 bases and V 4 bases, and 6 bases lay outside the gene matches. This CDR3 is CASSLGLASYQETQYF. CDR3 coding DNA: TGTGCCAGCAGTTTGGGACTAGCTTCGTACCAAGAGACCCAGTACTTC.

This clone was counted once. The chain carries TRBV6-2 or TRBV6-3 and TRBJ1-2, with 10 bases identical to TRBD1. V shed 4 bases and J 7 bases; nucleotides not matched to a gene: 6. Germline V CDR1 and CDR2: MNHEY, SVGEGT. The CDR3 runs to 14 residues. CDR3 sequence reads: CASSCGQGGCGYTF. In DNA form, the CDR3 reads TGTGCCAGCAGTTGCGGACAGGGGGGGTGTGGCTACACCTTC.

The V gene is TRBV25-1, the J gene TRBJ1-3, with unresolved D. The length of the CDR3 is 16 residues. Between the trimmed V and J ends, which lost 0 bases and 0 bases, there was a span of 9 bases. Germline loops: CDR1 MGHDK, CDR2 SYGVNS. The DNA of the CDR3 is TGTGCCAGCAGTGAATACCGGGCGTCCTCTGGAAACACCATATATTTT. Protein sequence: CASSEYRASSGNTIYF.

V usage is TRBV29-1 and J usage is TRBJ2-4, with unresolved D. Trimming pared 6 bases from V and 4 bases from J, leaving 13 bases between. The CDR3 has 13 residues. Germline CDR1 is SQVTM and CDR2 is ANQGSEA. The CDR3 loop reads CSVAPTAKNIQYF. The CDR3 DNA follows: TGCAGCGTCGCGCCGACGGCTAAAAACATTCAGTACTTC.

The V and J genes are TRBV27 and TRBJ2-7; 9 positions agree with TRBD2. V trimming: 5 bases; J trimming: 5 bases; junction bases outside the gene matches: 10. Germline V gives CDR1 MNHEY, CDR2 SMNVEV (reference sequence). The CDR3 extends over 15 amino acids. CDR3 coding DNA: TGTGCCAGCAGTGCTCAGCGGGGGGCCGAGAACGAGCAGTACTTC. This encodes CASSAQRGAENEQYF.

The rearrangement joins TRBV28 to TRBJ2-7; TRBD1 is a possible D gene (5 bases). The V gene's germline CDR1 is MDHEN and CDR2 SYDVKM. Trimming shortened V by 5 bases and J by 0 bases, and 8 bases separated the two germline ends. This CDR3 has 13 residues. CDR3 sequence reads: CASSAGHSYEQYF. The DNA of the CDR3 is TGTGCCAGCAGTGCCGGACACTCCTACGAGCAGTACTTC.

The V call is TRBV7-2, the J call TRBJ1-6, with D perhaps TRBD1 (5 bases). V was pared by 3 bases and J by 10 bases, with 10 bases between. This CDR3 has 13 residues. Per germline, CDR1 SGHTA and CDR2 FQGNSA. CDR3: CASSLRRGSPLHF. CDR3 in DNA: TGTGCCAGCAGCTTGAGAAGGGGATCACCCCTCCACTTT.